This T cell receptor beta chain derives from a study of cytomegalovirus exposure and HLA in healthy donors (dated 2017 in TCRdb). Study-wide context: According to an earlier analysis of 450 to 650 of the donors, about 179 million T cells yielded 117 million unique TCR beta sequences and 276 Gb of sequence data. An early release covering approximately 600 HLA-typed donors comprised about 300 gigabases of sequencing data and roughly 86 million unique TCR sequences. The genetic ancestry cluster associated with self-reported Caucasian donors included roughly 84% of the 398 genotyped donors. The study aimed to test whether signatures of past pathogen exposure could be identified by cataloging public T cell receptors. The T cell repertoires of some 700 subjects were profiled by immunosequencing and related to cytomegalovirus serostatus. In addition to the first cohort of about 650 subjects, a separate validation cohort of 130 or so different subjects was used. To predict cytomegalovirus infection status, the study combined high-throughput TCR immunosequencing, statistical association of individual TCRs with disease status, and machine learning. A later analysis re-examined previously published TCR beta repertoires from hundreds of donors and added high-resolution HLA genotyping to investigate patterns of TCR occurrence. Rather than drawing on any new phenotypic data, the later analysis identified candidate immune exposures from TCR beta sequences and the way those sequences occurred across donors. To decide whether each TCR beta V gene segment behaved as functional or pseudogenic, an earlier analysis of some 580 of the donors relied on high-throughput TCR beta sequencing. Donor age, sex, ethnicity and CMV serostatus were collected together with the repertoire data. A later genetic analysis used genome-wide SNP genotypes for about 55% of the 666 donors, treating that subset as a discovery cohort. All discovery cohort repertoires had been generated using a single sequencing platform. HLA typing covered class I and class II loci at four-digit resolution. The number of typed donors differed by locus: 629-630 for A, B, C, DRB1 and DQB1; about 520 for DQA1; around 610 for DPA1; and approximately 450 for DPB1. A few DR-DQ haplotypes were handled as single units for association and clustering because linkage in the cohort was strong. On average, 235,054 unique TCR beta nucleotide sequences were sequenced per donor among 350 to 400 genotyped donors of the cohort, with approximately 18% of those sequences being non-productive. Broad study findings and their caveats: For the cohort, immune exposure information was limited to CMV serostatus. A cluster of highly shared sequence variants was judged likely to represent a technical artifact of the sequencing pipeline. The 87-base-pair reads could not distinguish some IMGT-functional V segments, including TRBV6-2 and TRBV6-3, so those segments were excluded. Correlated functional status among segregating V segments might be attributable to linkage disequilibrium, but an unknown experimental factor could not be ruled out. Across donors, most TCR sequences were observed very rarely, whereas some public TCRs were present in many individuals. HLA typing was unavailable for some donors at each locus, so association tests used only the typed subset. In a later analysis, HLA-associated TCR beta chains showed more clonal expansion and lower generation probabilities than non-associated chains that were equally common. The authors suggested that the approach could potentially be extended to other disease states and immunological phenotypes. In vitro tests confirmed that a few of the cytomegalovirus-associated TCR beta chains recognize cytomegalovirus antigens. Because counts were too low, about 15 rarely observed V segments, including chromosome 9 orphons, were left out of the earlier analysis of over 550 of the donors. The presence/absence analyses assumed that sequencing depth was roughly uniform across donors, and that assumption may not be true. When HLA alleles, especially DR and DQ, strongly co-occurred, TCR associations were difficult to assign to individual alleles. A later analysis found that TCR association rates varied across HLA loci, with DRB1 alleles showing the most associated TCRs and HLA-C alleles the fewest. V-gene and J-gene trimming of TCR beta chains was associated with a missense DCLRE1C variant in a later genetic analysis, and the association was replicated in an independent cohort. In a later analysis, 16,951 TCR beta sequences were associated with specific HLA alleles at a false discovery rate of 0.05. This cohort had only TCR beta chains sequenced, and the lack of alpha or paired-chain data limited which features could be detected. A later analysis reported that several top co-occurrence clusters appeared linked to parvovirus B19, influenza, CMV and Epstein-Barr virus. The study gave a list of over 150 TCR beta chains associated with cytomegalovirus. In a later analysis, most CMV-associated TCR beta chains were found to appear HLA-restricted, with HLA associations seemingly driven largely by CMV exposure. A further reported finding was that TCR beta sequences accurately predicted the HLA-A and HLA-B alleles for most subjects in the first cohort. An earlier analysis of around 600 of the donors showed that most TCR beta V segments appeared in productive rearrangements either about 87% or about 30% of the time, which broadly matched IMGT annotations. The classifier was reported to diagnose cytomegalovirus status with high specificity and sensitivity in both the original cohort and the validation cohort. Compared with the approximately 670-donor mean, donors in an Asian-associated ancestry cluster had fewer N-insertions in productive TCRs, according to a later genetic analysis.

In total, 630 or so healthy bone marrow donors made up the cohort. At the time of sampling, all cohort members were nominally healthy, though unrecorded immune exposures were likely present. Of the 600 to 750 cohort members, around 310 had a positive CMV serostatus and approximately 400 had a negative one, while no CMV serostatus was recorded for the donor. Every donor gave a peripheral blood sample, and the peripheral blood mononuclear cells from that sample were used for TCR beta sequencing. The Qiagen DNeasy Blood Extraction Kit was used to extract genomic DNA from the blood cell samples. The germline V gene (reference sequence) specifies LNHNV as CDR1 and YYDKDF as CDR2. Including cysteine and phenylalanine, the CDR3 has 14 amino acids. Only the CDR3 region is kept as DNA, spanning 42 bases read in frame from base 1. The junction carries 11 bases between V and J, which are trimmed by 1 base and 7 bases respectively.

The receptor library was made with the immunoSEQ multiplex PCR assay. For the multiplex PCR, a mixture combining 60 forward primers for TCR Vbeta segments and 13 reverse primers for TCR Jbeta segments was used. Amplification of the CDR3 region of rearranged TCR beta genes was performed with a multiplex PCR assay on genomic DNA. The amplified TCR beta libraries were sequenced on the Illumina HiSeq System as 87-base-pair reads. Per the original workflow: A later analysis counted approximately 76 million unique TCR beta chains across the approximately 700 repertoires, and around 9.9 million of these chains were shared by at least two donors. A nearest-neighbor algorithm error-corrected the raw reads and collapsed the reads into unique sequences, merging closely related sequences to remove PCR and sequencing errors. V, D and J gene segments were assigned by aligning CDR3 sequences to IMGT reference sequences. For a sequence to be retained, at least a six-nucleotide match to both a V gene segment and a J gene segment was required. A rearrangement was called productive if the CDR3 had no stop codons and remained in frame with V and J, and every other rearrangement was called non-productive. CDR3 was defined according to IMGT convention as the region running from the second conserved V-encoded cysteine to the conserved J-encoded phenylalanine. The earlier analysis of about 570 of the donors excluded any sequence lacking an unambiguous match to a single V gene segment. In an earlier analysis of 450 to 750 of the donors, a V segment was called functional when productive rearrangements were above 56.7%, and segregating when the standard deviation between donors exceeded 5%. A statistical classification framework was developed to diagnose cytomegalovirus status using the catalog of TCR beta chain sequences. A later analysis assigned V and J genes by comparing TCR nucleotide sequences with IMGT/GENE-DB human TR gene sequences. The TCRdist pipeline was used in a later analysis to assign CDR3 sequences and most-parsimonious VDJ recombination scenarios. A later analysis defined each TCR beta chain by its CDR3 amino acid sequence plus V-gene family, and excluded reads lacking a unique V-gene family. To address suspected cross-contamination and a sequencing artifact, a later analysis removed over 500 highly shared, low-generation-probability nucleotide sequences. A later analysis calculated a clonal expansion index for each public chain from normalized within-repertoire ranks of inferred template counts. Generation probabilities in a later analysis came from a VDJ recombination model fitted to out-of-frame rearrangements, and those results were checked against IGoR. In a later analysis, TCR-TCR, TCR-HLA and TCR-CMV co-occurrence was scored with hypergeometric tests, and a repertoire-size bias correction was applied to TCR pairs. False discovery rates were estimated in a later analysis by permuting HLA or CMV assignments 20 times. In a later analysis, co-occurring TCRs were grouped using DBSCAN, with TCRdist sequence similarity added in when clustering inside HLA-allele-positive subsets. Co-occurrence clustering excluded repertoires with fewer than 30,000 or more than 120,000 public chains, plus five with anomalous nucleotide sharing. What TCRdb holds here is the immuneACCESS table cut down to in-frame rearrangements. Part of the clones is not present; checked against another copy, under half of the missing clones reflect an unresolved V gene, and the others are unexplained. V, J and clone size are taken as reported in that table, and D and trimming were inferred from the DNA itself. Within this sample are about 98,000 clones, with around 76% of them counted one time only. Of the sample, 7% to 10% is held by the ten largest clones.

Remarks on this clone: Its binding antigen is unknown. Base qualities are not provided; no much larger clone lies one nucleotide away.

The sample taken for sequencing was PBMCs. The V gene is TRBV15 and the J gene is TRBJ1-5; the D gene identity is not certain. The receptor was derived from a human donor in good health. The CDR3 region has the sequence CATSRAQVRQPQHF. The DNA sequence is given as TGTGCCACCAGCAGAGCTCAGGTCAGGCAGCCCCAGCATTTT.